Below are 25 T cell receptor beta chains sequenced from a single sample in a study of blood T cell repertoires in COVID-19. The protocol was immunoSEQ multiplex PCR, while the TCRdb copy is restricted to in-frame clones and leaves out a portion. Here the sample spans 350,000 or so clones, roughly nine tenths being singletons. Sample: PBMCs or T cells enriched from blood (not recorded which). The receptor set was obtained from a woman aged 25 to 39 who had recovered from COVID-19.

The V gene is TRBV7-2, the J gene TRBJ1-1; unclear D gene. V dropped 2 bases and J dropped 3 bases, with 7 bases sitting between them. Germline V gives CDR1 SGHTA, CDR2 FQGNSA. CDR3 size: 13 residues. The CDR3 DNA sequence: TGTGCCAGCAGCTTAAACGGGGACACTGAAGCTTTCTTT. Its protein is CASSLNGDTEAFF.

Of note for this clone: Other nucleotide sequences from this sample produce the same CDR3. The rearrangement links TRBV5-1 to TRBJ1-1; D call uncertain. The germline gives CDR1 SGHRS, CDR2 YFSETQ. The V gene lost 0 bases and the J gene lost 0 bases, with 6 bases spanning the gap. This CDR3 contains 14 residues. DNA for the CDR3: TGCGCCAGCAGCTTGGGGGCGATGAACACTGAAGCTTTCTTT. Translated: CASSLGAMNTEAFF.

The chain is built from TRBV28 and TRBJ2-7, with 9 bases aligning to TRBD1. After removal of 5 bases from V and 7 bases from J, the junction contained 12 bases not matched to a gene. Germline CDR1 and CDR2: MDHEN and SYDVKM. The CDR3 covers 15 residues. The CDR3 DNA reads as TGTGCCAGCAGTCCTTGGGACAGGGTCTACGGGGAGCAGTACTTC. Protein: CASSPWDRVYGEQYF.

The chain joins TRBV5-1 to TRBJ1-2; 8 positions match TRBD1. The CDR3 contains 16 residues. Germline V gene lookup returns CDR1 SGHRS and CDR2 YFSETQ. After removal of 2 bases from V and 4 bases from J, the junction contained 10 bases not matched to a gene. The CDR3 protein is CASSLSGTGRVYGYTF. CDR3 bases: TGCGCCAGCAGCTTATCTGGGACAGGCAGGGTCTATGGCTACACCTTC.

The chain is built from TRBV28 and TRBJ2-3; no reliable D call. Trimming took off 6 bases at V and 0 bases at J, with 4 bases between the two ends. Germline V gives CDR1 MDHEN, CDR2 SYDVKM. This CDR3 is built from 12 residues. The CDR3 DNA reads TGTGCCAGCAGCCCTAGCACAGATACGCAGTATTTT. Amino acid sequence: CASSPSTDTQYF.

The rearrangement uses TRBV28 and TRBJ1-5, with 7 nucleotides matching TRBD1. There are 14 residues in the CDR3. Germline lookup yields CDR1 MDHEN and CDR2 SYDVKM. V lost 5 bases to trimming and J lost 6 bases; unmatched junction nucleotides: 7. CDR3 nucleotide sequence: TGTGCCAGCAGTACTTACAGGGGAGGTCAGCCCCAGCATTTT. It is translated as CASSTYRGGQPQHF.

The chain uses TRBV11-2 and TRBJ2-1; 8 nucleotides match TRBD2. CDR1 is SGHAT, CDR2 FQNNGV, per germline. The CDR3 has 16 amino acids. V was pared by 8 bases and J by 0 bases, with 9 bases of the junction left unmatched. The CDR3 coding sequence is TGTGCCAGCGGCGAGGGCGGGAGGTTCTCCTACAATGAGCAGTTCTTC. The encoded protein is CASGEGGRFSYNEQFF.

The rearrangement joins TRBV7-8 to TRBJ1-5; D may be TRBD1 (5 bases). The CDR3 runs 16 residues. Germline V gene data show CDR1 as SGHVS and CDR2 as FQNEAQ. V lost 5 bases and J 0 bases, leaving 14 bases between the germline ends. CDR3 bases: TGTGCCAGCAGCCTGGGGCAGCCCTATAGCAATCAGCCCCAGCATTTT. Protein product: CASSLGQPYSNQPQHF.

The J gene is TRBJ2-7, the V gene TRBV19; 7 bases line up with TRBD1. The CDR3 loop spans 15 amino acids. J gave up 6 bases and V 7 bases, and 15 bases lay outside the gene matches. Per germline, CDR1 LNHDA and CDR2 SQIVND (reference sequence). The CDR3 nucleotides are TGTGCCAGTACCAAGGACCGACAGGGTGCAGGCGAGCAGTACTTC. It specifies CASTKDRQGAGEQYF. Filled out from reference TRBV19 and TRBJ2-7, the complete variable domain reads DGGITQSPKYLFRKEGQNVTLSCEQNLNHDAMYWYRQDPGQGLRLIYYSQIVNDFQKGDIAEGYSVSREKKESFPLTVTSAQKNPTAFYLCASTKDRQGAGEQYFGPGTRLTVT.

The V and J genes are TRBV7-3 and TRBJ2-5; TRBD1 matches at 8 bases. V trimming: 4 bases; J trimming: 3 bases; junction bases outside the gene matches: 4. Germline V lookup: CDR1 SGHTA, CDR2 FQGTGA. CDR3 size: 14 residues. CDR3 loop: CASSYTGGKETQYF. The CDR3 DNA is TGTGCCAGCAGCTATACAGGGGGGAAAGAGACCCAGTACTTC.

This clone was seen more than once but under ten times. V is TRBV28 and J is TRBJ1-4; 8 bases fit TRBD1. From germline, CDR1 is MDHEN and CDR2 SYDVKM. J was trimmed by 8 bases and V by 3 bases; bases with no gene match: 5. CDR3 length: 14 amino acids. The CDR3 region is CASSLGDRREKLFF. DNA for the CDR3: TGTGCCAGCAGTTTGGGGGACAGGAGGGAAAAACTGTTTTTT.

The chain recombines TRBV3-1 (or the pseudogene TRBV3-2) with TRBJ2-1, with unresolved D. This CDR3 contains 14 residues. V shed 2 bases and J shed 1 base, with 6 bases lying between them. From germline, CDR1 is LGHDT and CDR2 YNNKEL (reference sequence). The CDR3 reads CASSQSESYNEQFF. The CDR3 DNA follows: TGTGCCAGCAGCCAATCGGAGTCCTACAATGAGCAGTTCTTC.

V gene TRBV28 combines with J gene TRBJ1-5; 9 bases are shared with TRBD1. Germline CDR1 reads MDHEN; CDR2 reads SYDVKM. After removal of 10 bases from V and 6 bases from J, the junction contained 10 bases not matched to a gene. This CDR3 has 14 residues. For the CDR3, the DNA is TGTGCCACGATAAGACAGGGGGGAGGTCAGCCCCAGCATTTT. This encodes CATIRQGGGQPQHF.

The V call is TRBV28, the J call TRBJ1-1; D gene unclear. The germline gives CDR1 MDHEN, CDR2 SYDVKM. The CDR3 loop spans 15 amino acids. Trimming took 8 bases from V and 1 from J, leaving 17 bases between them. Here the CDR3 DNA reads TGTGCCAGCCCTGAGGCCGGGAACCCGAACACTGAAGCTTTCTTT. Its translation: CASPEAGNPNTEAFF.

The chain has TRBV19 and TRBJ2-1; 16 bases are shared with TRBD2. CDR1 and CDR2 (germline): LNHDA, SQIVND (reference sequence). V shed 7 bases, J shed 7 bases, and the junction held 10 bases outside the gene matches. The CDR3 totals 17 residues. The DNA for the CDR3 is TGTGCCAGTACCCAAGGGACGGGACTAGCGGGAGGGAATGAGCAGTTCTTC. It yields the protein CASTQGTGLAGGNEQFF.

The rearrangement joins TRBV2 to TRBJ2-7; 9 positions agree with TRBD1. V was pared by 7 bases and J by 6 bases, with 13 bases of the junction left unmatched. Germline V CDR1 and CDR2: SNHLY, FYNNEI. The CDR3 spans 15 residues. CDR3 protein: CASTGRDRVTLEQYF. The CDR3 DNA is TGTGCCAGCACTGGTAGGGACAGGGTCACTCTCGAGCAGTACTTC.

This clone has a single count. V is TRBV19 and J is TRBJ1-2; 8 bases are a match to TRBD1. This CDR3 has 13 residues. J lost 8 bases, V lost 5 bases, and 7 bases had no gene match. CDR1 is LNHDA and CDR2 is SQIVND in the germline V gene (reference sequence). This CDR3 is CASSAGQGDGYTF. Here the CDR3 DNA reads TGTGCCAGTAGTGCCGGACAGGGAGACGGCTACACCTTC.

The V call is TRBV28, the J call TRBJ2-2; D is ambiguous. Trimming removed 3 bases at V and 1 base at J, with 3 bases between. CDR1 and CDR2 from the germline V gene are MDHEN and SYDVKM. The CDR3 sequence is 13 residues long. The CDR3 coding sequence is TGTGCCAGCAGTTTCAGGAACACCGGGGAGCTGTTTTTT. This gives the protein CASSFRNTGELFF.

V is TRBV7-9 and J is TRBJ1-1; D remains ambiguous. Germline V gene lookup returns CDR1 SEHNR and CDR2 FQNEAQ (reference sequence). The CDR3 length is 12 residues. Trimming took 3 bases from V and 2 from J, leaving 4 bases between them. For the CDR3, the DNA is TGTGCCAGCAGCTTGTCTAACACTGAAGCTTTCTTT. This gives the protein CASSLSNTEAFF.

This clone came up once. DNA of the CDR3: TGTGCCAGCAGCCCCTGGGACAGGGGCTACTACGAGCAGTACTTC. Its protein product is CASSPWDRGYYEQYF. The chain has TRBV7-3 and TRBJ2-7, with 10 bases lining up with TRBD1. The length of the CDR3 is 15 residues. V lost 5 bases and J lost 3; bases outside the gene matches: 7. CDR1 and CDR2 (germline): SGHTA, FQGTGA.

The chain carries TRBV4-2 and TRBJ1-5; no reliable D call. Germline V gene sequence: CDR1 LGHNA, CDR2 YNFKEQ. Trimming took 0 bases from V and 5 from J, leaving 5 bases between them. The CDR3 is made up of 13 amino acids. The CDR3 is CASSQDQDQPQHF. DNA for the CDR3: TGTGCCAGCAGCCAAGATCAGGATCAGCCCCAGCATTTT.

The V call is TRBV18, the J call TRBJ2-1; 8 nucleotides align to TRBD2. The CDR3 is 14 residues long. Germline CDR1 and CDR2: KGHSH and LQKENI. Trimming at V came to 5 bases and at J to 5 bases, leaving 5 bases not matched to a gene. The DNA of the CDR3 is TGTGCCAGCTCAGCCAGCGGGGGACACAATGAGCAGTTCTTC. This translates into CASSASGGHNEQFF.

The chain employs TRBV29-1 and TRBJ2-6, with a tentative D call TRBD2 (6 bases). Trimming left V 4 bases short and J 9 bases short, with 16 bases between. The CDR3 runs 14 residues. Germline V gives CDR1 SQVTM, CDR2 ANQGSEA. The CDR3 spells CSVGGGTESNVLTF. In nucleotides, the CDR3 is TGCAGCGTTGGGGGCGGGACTGAAAGCAACGTCCTGACTTTC.

The chain recombines TRBV7-9 with TRBJ2-7; D not certain. Trimming pared 0 bases from V and 4 bases from J, leaving 7 bases between. The CDR3 length is 13 residues. The germline V gene has CDR1 SEHNR and CDR2 FQNEAQ (reference sequence). CDR3 region: CASSLAGAYEQYF. CDR3 nucleotide sequence: TGTGCCAGCAGCTTAGCTGGAGCGTACGAGCAGTACTTC.

The chain recombines TRBV30 with TRBJ1-3, with TRBD1 as a possible D gene (6 bases). Trimming removed 7 bases at V and 4 bases at J, with 17 bases between. The CDR3 runs 14 residues. Germline loops: CDR1 GTSNPN, CDR2 SVGIG (reference sequence). CDR3 in DNA: TGTGCCTCGGACGTGGGGGCGAAAGGAAACACCATATATTTT. It encodes CASDVGAKGNTIYF.